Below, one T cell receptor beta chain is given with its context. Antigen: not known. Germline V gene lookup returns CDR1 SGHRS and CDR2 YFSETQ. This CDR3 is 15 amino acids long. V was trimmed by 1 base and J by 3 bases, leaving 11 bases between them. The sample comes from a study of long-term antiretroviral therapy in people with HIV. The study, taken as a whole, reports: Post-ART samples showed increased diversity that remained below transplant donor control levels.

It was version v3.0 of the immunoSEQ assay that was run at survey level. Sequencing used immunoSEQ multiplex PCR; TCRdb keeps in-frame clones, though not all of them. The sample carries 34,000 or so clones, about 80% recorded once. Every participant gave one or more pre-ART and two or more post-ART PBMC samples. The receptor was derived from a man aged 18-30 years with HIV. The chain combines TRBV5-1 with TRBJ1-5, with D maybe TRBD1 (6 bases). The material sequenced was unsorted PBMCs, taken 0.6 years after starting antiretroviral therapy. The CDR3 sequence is CASSLTGAHNQPQHF. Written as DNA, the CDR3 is TGCGCCAGCAGCTTGACGGGGGCACACAATCAGCCCCAGCATTTT. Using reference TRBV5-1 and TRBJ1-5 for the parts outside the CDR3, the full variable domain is KAGVTQTPRYLIKTRGQQVTLSCSPISGHRSVSWYQQTPGQGLQFLFEYFSETQRNKGNFPGRFSGRQFSNSRSEMNVSTLELGDSALYLCASSLTGAHNQPQHFGDGTRLSIL.